This T cell receptor beta chain was identified in a study of neoadjuvant nivolumab and ipilimumab in lung cancer. Study as a whole: The combination arm added day-1 ipilimumab 1 mg/kg to nivolumab 3 mg/kg on days 1, 15, 29. Overall study findings and caveats: TCR richness and clonality were higher in tumors than adjacent uninvolved lung. Blood richness before therapy tracked richness in tumors resected after neoadjuvant therapy. Only two of four nivolumab-treated tumors gained richness and clonality by surgery.

The CDR3 runs 13 residues. CDR1 SGHNT and CDR2 YENEEA come from the germline V gene. Trimming cost V 4 bases and J 5 bases, with 11 bases left between them. Clones were sequenced by immunoSEQ multiplex PCR, and TCRdb holds only the in-frame ones, with some missing. The sample holds 25,000 to 35,000 clones, approximately 92% seen once. This clone is a singleton in its sample. Its cognate antigen is unknown. The material sequenced was peripheral blood, taken after neoadjuvant nivolumab, alone or with ipilimumab, at or shortly before surgery. The gene calls are TRBV11-3 and TRBJ1-1; the D gene is possibly TRBD1 (5 bases). This TCR was sampled from an adult with non-small cell lung cancer. The CDR3 loop is CASSSQYRTEAFF. In DNA form, the CDR3 reads TGTGCCAGCAGCTCACAATACAGGACTGAAGCTTTCTTT.